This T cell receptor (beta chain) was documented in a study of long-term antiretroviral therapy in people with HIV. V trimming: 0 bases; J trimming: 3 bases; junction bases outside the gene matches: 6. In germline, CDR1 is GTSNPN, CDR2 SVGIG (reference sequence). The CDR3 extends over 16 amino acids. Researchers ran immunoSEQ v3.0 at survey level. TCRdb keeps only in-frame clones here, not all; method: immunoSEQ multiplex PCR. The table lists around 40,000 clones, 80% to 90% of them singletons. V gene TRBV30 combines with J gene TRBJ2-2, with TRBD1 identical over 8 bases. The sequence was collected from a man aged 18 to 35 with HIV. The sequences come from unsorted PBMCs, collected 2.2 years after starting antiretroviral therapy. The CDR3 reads CAWSVGYRGDTGELFF. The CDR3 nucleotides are TGTGCCTGGAGTGTAGGTTACAGGGGGGACACCGGGGAGCTGTTTTTT.